The source of this TCR beta chain is a study of T cell changes during pregnancy in multiple sclerosis. Per the germline V gene, CDR1 is LNHNV and CDR2 is YYDKDF (reference sequence). This CDR3 spans 16 amino acids. Trimming pared 3 bases from V and 1 base from J, leaving 16 bases between. The repertoire was sequenced with immunoSEQ multiplex PCR; TCRdb's copy has only in-frame clones and lacks some. The table includes approximately 68,000 clones, more than 85% detected once. This receptor was obtained from a female donor with multiple sclerosis, enrolled in a pregnancy study. The sample consisted of peripheral blood, taken in the second trimester of pregnancy. The chain links TRBV15 to TRBJ2-7; tentative D call: TRBD1 (7 bases). The CDR3 is CATSRRGDSPSYEQYF. The CDR3 coding sequence is TGTGCCACCAGCAGGAGGGGGGACAGCCCTTCCTACGAGCAGTACTTC.